The 21 T cell receptor beta chains given below trace back to one sample, sequenced in a study of identical twins. A single record per CDR3 protein comes from TCRdb applying MiXCR to the 5' RACE reads. The table includes 18,000 or so distinct CDR3 sequences, approximately 70% detected once. Source material: memory (CD45RO+) T cells sorted from blood. These receptors were taken from a woman aged 18-29 years in good health. This table probably holds off-target reads from a library built for another chain.

The chain is built from TRBV29-1 and TRBJ2-5, with TRBD1 identical over 9 bases. Germline CDR1 SQVTM, CDR2 ANQGSEA. Unmatched junction bases numbered 6, after V lost 6 bases and J lost 1 base. CDR3 length: 14 residues. The CDR3 bases are TGCAGCGTAGGGGGACAGGGTAGCCAAGAGACCCAGTACTTC. As protein: CSVGGQGSQETQYF.

The chain recombines TRBV18 with TRBJ2-7, with D perhaps TRBD1 (6 bases). Germline CDR1 and CDR2: KGHSH and LQKENI. The V end was cut by 3 bases, the J end by 5 bases, with 11 bases between. The length of the CDR3 is 13 residues. CDR3 in amino acids: CASSPGAQHEQYF. The DNA for the CDR3 is TGTGCCAGCTCACCGGGGGCGCAGCACGAGCAGTACTTC.

This rearrangement joins TRBV2 to TRBJ2-2; D call uncertain. The V gene's germline CDR1 is SNHLY and CDR2 FYNNEI. CDR3 length: 14 residues. V was trimmed by 3 bases and J by 5 bases, leaving 10 bases between them. CDR3 loop: CASSDQHRTGELFF. DNA of the CDR3: TGTGCCAGCAGTGACCAGCATAGGACCGGGGAGCTGTTTTTT.

V and J are TRBV28 and TRBJ2-1, with D tentatively TRBD1 (5 bases). Trimming removed 7 bases from V and 10 bases from J, with 20 bases in between. Germline V gene sequence: CDR1 MDHEN, CDR2 SYDVKM. The CDR3 totals 14 residues. CDR3 DNA: TGTGCCAGCACCAAGGGGTCTATGATTAGGGAGCAGTTCTTC. This translates into CASTKGSMIREQFF.

The chain recombines TRBV20-1 with TRBJ2-7; no reliable D call. V was trimmed by 3 bases and J by 4 bases, leaving 4 bases between them. Germline V gene sequence: CDR1 DFQATT, CDR2 SNEGSKA (reference sequence). This CDR3 is built from 10 residues. CDR3 DNA sequence: TGCAGTGCTAGTGGATACGAGCAGTACTTC. It encodes CSASGYEQYF.

The V gene is TRBV23-1, the J gene TRBJ2-1, with a possible D match to TRBD2 (6 bases). TRBV23-1 falls under the ORF class, with uncertain function. The CDR3 runs 17 residues. The V end was cut by 3 bases, the J end by 5 bases, with 20 bases between. The CDR3 here is CASSHSRIRAGNNEQFF. The CDR3 DNA reads as TGCGCCAGCAGTCATAGTCGGATTCGGGCGGGAAACAATGAGCAGTTCTTC.

V and J are TRBV30 and TRBJ2-6; no firm D call. The CDR3 totals 14 residues. V lost 2 bases and J lost 1, with 6 bases in between. Germline V gives CDR1 GTSNPN, CDR2 SVGIG (reference sequence). CDR3 protein: CAWSLASGANVLTF. The CDR3 coding sequence is TGTGCCTGGAGTCTGGCTTCTGGGGCCAACGTCCTGACTTTC.

The chain links TRBV13 to TRBJ2-7; possibly TRBD1 for D (6 bases). V lost 10 bases and J 2 bases, leaving 18 bases between the germline ends. Germline V CDR1 and CDR2: PRHDT, FYEKMQ (reference sequence). This CDR3 region has 14 residues. CDR3 amino acids: CATRDRTDAYEQYF. CDR3 sequence (DNA): TGTGCCACCCGCGACAGGACGGACGCCTACGAGCAGTACTTC.

The chain carries TRBV6-2 or TRBV6-3 and TRBJ2-2, with 15 bases that match TRBD2. CDR3 length: 17 residues. Germline V gives CDR1 MNHEY, CDR2 SVGEGT. The J segment lost 0 bases and the V segment lost 6 bases, leaving 2 bases of the junction unmatched. CDR3 nucleotide sequence: TGTGCCAGCAGCGGGACTAGCGGGAGGCCGAACACCGGGGAGCTGTTTTTT. Amino acids: CASSGTSGRPNTGELFF.

The CDR3 DNA sequence: TGTGCCAGCCTCCCCGGGACTAGTGGCAATGAGCAGTTCTTC. It encodes CASLPGTSGNEQFF. The V and J genes are TRBV6-2 or TRBV6-3 and TRBJ2-1; TRBD2 matches at 8 bases. After removal of 8 bases from V and 6 bases from J, the junction contained 9 bases not matched to a gene. Germline V gene data show CDR1 as MNHEY and CDR2 as SVGEGT. The CDR3 has 14 amino acids.

With regard to this clonotype: A junction boundary mismatches the germline segment, possibly from a read error. This rearrangement joins TRBV3-1 to TRBJ1-6; no clear D gene. Germline values: CDR1 LGHDT, CDR2 YNNKEL (reference sequence). The CDR3 runs to 13 residues. CDR3 DNA: TGTGCCAGCAGCCTTCCCCAGACTCCACCCCTCCCCTTT. It encodes CASSLPQTPPLPF.

The V and J genes are TRBV4-2 and TRBJ2-3; TRBD2 is a possible D gene (5 bases). V was cut by 3 bases and J by 0 bases, with 13 bases left in between. The CDR3 totals 16 residues. Germline CDR1 LGHNA, CDR2 YNFKEQ. In nucleotides, the CDR3 is TGTGCCAGCAGCCAGGGAGAGACCTTTAGCACAGATACGCAGTATTTT. This gives the protein CASSQGETFSTDTQYF.

This rearrangement joins TRBV18 to TRBJ2-5, with D hard to call. The CDR3 extends over 11 amino acids. With 3 bases removed from V and 4 bases from J, the gap between germline ends came to 3 bases. Germline CDR1 reads KGHSH; CDR2 reads LQKENI. CDR3 loop: CASSPRETQYF. The CDR3 region has the DNA TGTGCCAGCTCACCCCGAGAGACCCAGTACTTC. Variable domain in full (rest from reference TRBV18 and TRBJ2-5): NAGVMQNPRHLVRRRGQEARLRCSPMKGHSHVYWYRQLPEEGLKFMVYLQKENIIDESGMPKERFSAEFPKEGPSILRIQQVVRGDSAAYFCASSPRETQYFGPGTRLLVL.

This clonotype was seen once. V is TRBV10-3 and J is TRBJ2-6; D gene ambiguous. V shed 2 bases and J shed 1 base, with 3 bases lying between them. CDR3 size: 14 residues. From germline, CDR1 is ENHRY and CDR2 SYGVKD. CDR3 nucleotides: TGTGCCATCAGTGAGGGGTCTGGGGCCAACGTCCTGACTTTC. As protein: CAISEGSGANVLTF.

CDR3 protein: CASSPLGAYEQYF. The CDR3 DNA follows: TGTGCCAGCAGTCCCTTGGGGGCCTACGAGCAGTACTTC. The J gene is TRBJ2-7, the V gene TRBV6-2 or TRBV6-3, with D perhaps TRBD1 or TRBD2 (5 bases each). This CDR3 has 13 residues. V was shortened by 5 bases and J by 2 bases, with 10 bases between the two germline ends. Germline loops: CDR1 MNHEY, CDR2 SVGEGT.

The V and J genes are TRBV11-3 and TRBJ2-1, with D tentatively TRBD2 (6 bases). Germline V gene data show CDR1 as SGHNT and CDR2 as YENEEA. Trimming shortened V by 8 bases and J by 2 bases, and 13 bases separated the two germline ends. The CDR3 is made up of 14 amino acids. CDR3 bases: TGTGCCAGCGGTCGGGAGAACGCCTACAATGAGCAGTTCTTC. Encoded protein: CASGRENAYNEQFF. Using reference TRBV11-3 and TRBJ2-1 for the parts outside the CDR3, the full variable domain is EAGVVQSPRYKIIEKKQPVAFWCNPISGHNTLYWYLQNLGQGPELLIRYENEEAVDDSQLPKDRFSAERLKGVDSTLKIQPAELGDSAVYLCASGRENAYNEQFFGPGTRLTVL.

The chain recombines TRBV20-1 with TRBJ2-2, with D possibly TRBD2 on 6 matching bases. V shed 7 bases and J shed 1 base, with 13 bases lying between them. The length of the CDR3 is 14 residues. CDR1 and CDR2 from the germline V gene are DFQATT and SNEGSKA (reference sequence). Here the CDR3 reads CSVPRRGNTGELFF. The CDR3 region has the DNA TGCAGTGTTCCCCGGCGGGGGAACACCGGGGAGCTGTTTTTT.

The rearrangement links TRBV21-1 to TRBJ2-5; the table names TRBD1, a call not compared with the DNA. TRBV21-1 is a documented pseudogene. The length of the CDR3 is 15 residues. CDR3 residues: CASSNQGTLQETQYF. CDR3 bases: TGTGCCAGCAGCAACCAGGGAACCCTCCAAGAGACCCAGTACTTC.

The chain couples TRBV19 to TRBJ2-7, with 7 positions matching TRBD2. The CDR3 contains 14 residues. CDR1 and CDR2 from the germline V gene are LNHDA and SQIVND (reference sequence). V was pared by 3 bases and J by 2 bases, with 4 bases of the junction left unmatched. CDR3 region: CASSMREKPYEQYF. The CDR3 DNA sequence: TGTGCCAGTAGTATGCGGGAGAAACCCTACGAGCAGTACTTC. Full variable domain (outside the CDR3, taken from reference TRBV19 and TRBJ2-7): DGGITQSPKYLFRKEGQNVTLSCEQNLNHDAMYWYRQDPGQGLRLIYYSQIVNDFQKGDIAEGYSVSREKKESFPLTVTSAQKNPTAFYLCASSMREKPYEQYFGPGTRLTVT.

This clonotype showed up just once. The genes are TRBV29-1 and TRBJ2-1; D is unclear. V lost 3 bases and J 7 bases, leaving 10 bases between the germline ends. This CDR3 is 12 amino acids long. Looked up from germline, CDR1 is SQVTM and CDR2 is ANQGSEA. CDR3 amino acids: CSVETGRNEQFF. CDR3 nucleotide sequence: TGCAGCGTTGAGACCGGACGGAATGAGCAGTTCTTC.

J is TRBJ2-2 and V is TRBV5-1; possibly TRBD1 for D (5 bases). CDR3 size: 15 residues. The germline gives CDR1 SGHRS, CDR2 YFSETQ. Trimming stripped 3 bases from V and 4 bases from J, with 13 bases between. CDR3 sequence: CASSSGAPSTGELFF. In DNA form, the CDR3 reads TGCGCCAGCAGCTCTGGGGCGCCTAGCACCGGGGAGCTGTTTTTT.